Here is one T cell receptor (beta chain) with its context. These data belong to a study of Ad26.COV2.S vaccination and SARS-CoV-2 variants. Overall study context: A participant enrolled in the COV1001 Ad26.COV2.S trial arm provided the sample.

Profiled with immunoSEQ multiplex PCR; TCRdb holds only in-frame clones, not every one. The table shows about 460,000 clones, with nearly 90% occurring only once. Indicated treatment: around 19 received Ad26.COV2.S at low or high dose, single or two shots; roughly 5 received placebo; per-sample allocation not given. Repertoires come from day 63 after the first vaccine or placebo injection. This TCR was sampled from a person between 18 and 60 years old who received the Ad26.COV2.S COVID-19 vaccine or a placebo. The sample consisted of peripheral blood, taken in a trial of Ad26.COV2.S vaccine versus placebo.

The CDR3 DNA is TGCGCCACCCTTATTGGTGGGAGTTCCAACACTGAAGCTTTCTTT. It specifies CATLIGGSSNTEAFF. The chain is built from TRBV10-1 and TRBJ1-1; D is ambiguous. Germline V gene data show CDR1 as WNHNN and CDR2 as SYGVQD (reference sequence). CDR3 length: 15 residues. Trimming left V 10 bases short and J 2 bases short, with 20 bases between.